The rows below give T cell receptor beta chains drawn from one sample of a study of CD8 T cells in ankylosing spondylitis. TCRdb analysed the 5' RACE reads with MiXCR anew, one entry per CDR3 protein. Among about 130,000 distinct CDR3 sequences listed, about a tenth were seen once. The sample was blood, either unsorted or a sorted T cell fraction (not recorded which). The source is a male donor with ankylosing spondylitis or in good health (not recorded which). The CDR3 runs from the conserved cysteine through the conserved F or W. A D gene is named only where the DNA matches it firmly. A row's size may be missing; if present it is once, few, many or a size class.

j_gene: TRBJ1-2; v_gene: TRBV29-1; len: 11; d_gene: .; abundance: few; CDR3aa: CSVRTGTGYTF; CDR3nt: TGCAGCGTTCGAACAGGAACGGGCTACACCTTC
j_gene: TRBJ1-2; v_gene: TRBV27; len: 18; d_gene: TRBD1; abundance: many; CDR3aa: CASGDRGRLGSANYGYTF; CDR3nt: TGTGCCAGCGGGGACAGGGGGCGCCTGGGGAGCGCTAACTATGGCTACACCTTC
j_gene: TRBJ2-1; v_gene: TRBV5-1; len: 14; d_gene: .; abundance: many; CDR3aa: CASSLRFDGNEQFF; CDR3nt: TGCGCCAGCAGCTTGAGGTTTGACGGCAATGAGCAGTTCTTC
j_gene: TRBJ2-1; v_gene: TRBV7-2; len: 14; d_gene: .; abundance: many; CDR3aa: CASTTPDRRNEQFF; CDR3nt: TGTGCCAGCACCACGCCGGATCGGCGGAATGAGCAGTTCTTC
j_gene: TRBJ2-7; v_gene: TRBV27; len: 15; d_gene: .; abundance: .; CDR3aa: CASSLDLGSSLEQYF; CDR3nt: TGTGCCAGCAGTTTAGATCTAGGGTCCTCCTTGGAGCAGTACTTC
j_gene: TRBJ2-5; v_gene: TRBV5-5; len: 13; d_gene: TRBD1; abundance: many; CDR3aa: CASSLDREETQYF; CDR3nt: TGTGCCAGCAGCCTGGACAGGGAAGAGACCCAGTACTTC
j_gene: TRBJ1-5; v_gene: TRBV12-3/TRBV12-4; len: 14; d_gene: .; abundance: many; CDR3aa: CASSFIGGAQPQHF; CDR3nt: TGTGCCAGCAGTTTCATCGGGGGTGCTCAGCCCCAGCATTTT
j_gene: TRBJ2-5; v_gene: TRBV12-3/TRBV12-4; len: 9; d_gene: .; abundance: many; CDR3aa: CAEPTIQYF; CDR3nt: TGTGCCGAACCGACTATCCAGTACTTC
j_gene: TRBJ2-2; v_gene: TRBV29-1; len: 12; d_gene: .; abundance: many; CDR3aa: CSVGPHTGELFF; CDR3nt: TGCAGCGTCGGACCCCACACCGGGGAGCTGTTTTTT
j_gene: TRBJ2-1; v_gene: TRBV4-2; len: 16; d_gene: TRBD1; abundance: many; CDR3aa: CASSESGTGRMNEQFF; CDR3nt: TGTGCCAGCAGCGAATCCGGGACAGGGAGGATGAATGAGCAGTTCTTC